This entry lists 20 T cell receptor beta chains sequenced from one sample in a study of blood T cell repertoires in COVID-19. Generated by immunoSEQ multiplex PCR, the TCRdb table keeps only in-frame clones and is missing some. The table has about 260,000 clones, approximately 86% seen once. The sample taken for sequencing was peripheral blood. The receptors derive from a man aged 25 to 40 with active or convalescent COVID-19.

This clone was counted at least ten times. The chain couples TRBV4-2 to TRBJ2-7, with TRBD1 matching over 8 bases. V shed 0 bases, J shed 3 bases, and the junction held 4 bases outside the gene matches. This CDR3 spans 15 amino acids. Germline V gene lookup returns CDR1 LGHNA and CDR2 YNFKEQ. The CDR3 spells CASSQDVTGGYEQYF. CDR3 in DNA: TGTGCCAGCAGCCAAGACGTAACAGGGGGCTACGAGCAGTACTTC.

V gene TRBV27 combines with J gene TRBJ2-1; maybe TRBD1 (5 bases). Germline V lookup: CDR1 MNHEY, CDR2 SMNVEV (reference sequence). This CDR3 has 19 amino acids. The V and J ends lost 2 bases and 0 bases respectively, with 20 bases between them. CDR3 DNA: TGTGCCAGCAGTTTAGAATCAGACGTAGGGGTTGTCTCCTACAATGAGCAGTTCTTC. As protein: CASSLESDVGVVSYNEQFF.

This chain joins TRBV5-1 and TRBJ2-1; TRBD2 is a possible D gene (6 bases). The germline V gene has CDR1 SGHRS and CDR2 YFSETQ. The length of the CDR3 is 12 residues. Trimming left V 4 bases short and J 7 bases short, with 9 bases between. Here the CDR3 DNA reads TGCGCCAGCAGCCCCGCGGGAAATGAGCAGTTCTTC. Its translation is CASSPAGNEQFF.

The chain combines TRBV2 with TRBJ1-2, with D possibly being TRBD1 (5 bases). This CDR3 is 14 amino acids long. V lost 7 bases to trimming and J lost 8 bases, with 20 bases between them. Germline V gene lookup returns CDR1 SNHLY and CDR2 FYNNEI. CDR3 coding DNA: TGTGCCAGCAATTTCCAGACAGAGAGTCCAGGCTACACCTTC. This encodes CASNFQTESPGYTF. Looking up the rest from reference TRBV2 and TRBJ1-2 gives the full variable domain: EPEVTQTPSHQVTQMGQEVILRCVPISNHLYFYWYRQILGQKVEFLVSFYNNEISEKSEIFDDQFSVERPDGSNFTLKIRSTKLEDSAMYFCASNFQTESPGYTFGSGTRLTVV.

This rearrangement joins TRBV5-6 to TRBJ1-2; 7 bases agree with TRBD1. CDR3 length: 12 residues. V was pared by 10 bases and J by 6 bases, with 9 bases of the junction left unmatched. Looked up from germline, CDR1 is SGHDT and CDR2 is YYEEEE. DNA for the CDR3: TGTGCCGAAGGACAGGATTTAAATGGCTACACCTTC. Its translation: CAEGQDLNGYTF.

The table lists this clone with a count of one. V usage is TRBV11-2 and J usage is TRBJ1-5; 9 bases align to TRBD1. The trim removed 3 bases at V and 1 base at J, leaving 13 bases unmatched. Germline-derived CDR1 and CDR2 are SGHAT and FQNNGV. This CDR3 spans 19 amino acids. CDR3 region: CASSLSGQGTVRSNQPQHF. The CDR3 DNA reads as TGTGCCAGCAGCTTGAGTGGACAGGGGACGGTTCGAAGCAATCAGCCCCAGCATTTT.

J is TRBJ1-1 and V is TRBV9, with 7 bases aligning to TRBD1. Trimming at V came to 2 bases and at J to 5 bases, leaving 12 bases not matched to a gene. Germline V lookup: CDR1 SGDLS, CDR2 YYNGEE. The CDR3 is 16 residues long. This CDR3 is CASSVGGTDQWTEAFF. CDR3 bases: TGTGCCAGCAGCGTTGGCGGGACAGACCAGTGGACTGAAGCTTTCTTT.

This clone has a single count. The V gene is TRBV4-3, the J gene TRBJ1-2; TRBD1 is a possible D gene (5 bases). CDR1 LGHNA and CDR2 YSLEER come from the germline V gene. The ends were cut back, 1 base at V and 2 bases at J, with 8 bases in the middle. CDR3 length: 14 residues. Here the CDR3 reads CASSQGSGNYGYTF. As DNA, the CDR3 is TGCGCCAGCAGCCAAGGGTCAGGGAACTATGGCTACACCTTC.

The V and J genes are TRBV7-2 and TRBJ1-3; 10 bases align to TRBD1. The V gene's germline CDR1 is SGHTA and CDR2 FQGNSA. The CDR3 loop spans 18 amino acids. After removal of 4 bases from V and 0 bases from J, the junction contained 9 bases not matched to a gene. CDR3 region: CASSWGDRGYYSGNTIYF. In DNA, the CDR3 is TGTGCCAGCAGCTGGGGGGACAGGGGATACTACTCTGGAAACACCATATATTTT.

The chain links TRBV9 to TRBJ2-3; weak D call: TRBD2 (6 bases). Trimming pared 0 bases from V and 2 bases from J, leaving 10 bases between. Germline-derived CDR1 and CDR2 are SGDLS and YYNGEE. This CDR3 contains 15 residues. The CDR3 DNA reads TGTGCCAGCAGCGTAGTCGGCGGGGTCACAGATACGCAGTATTTT. Protein product: CASSVVGGVTDTQYF. Combining the CDR3 with reference TRBV9 and TRBJ2-3 gives the whole variable domain DSGVTQTPKHLITATGQRVTLRCSPRSGDLSVYWYQQSLDQGLQFLIQYYNGEERAKGNILERFSAQQFPDLHSELNLSSLELGDSALYFCASSVVGGVTDTQYFGPGTRLTVL.

The J gene is TRBJ1-1, the V gene TRBV27, with D possibly being TRBD1 (6 bases). Trimming stripped 4 bases from V and 3 bases from J, with 12 bases between. Germline values: CDR1 MNHEY, CDR2 SMNVEV (reference sequence). CDR3 length: 14 residues. CDR3 loop: CASSWYRTDTEAFF. Written as DNA, the CDR3 is TGTGCCAGCAGTTGGTATAGGACAGACACTGAAGCTTTCTTT.

The chain is built from TRBV5-1 and TRBJ2-5; the match to TRBD2 covers 12 bases. CDR3 length: 19 residues. Trimming took 0 bases from V and 2 from J; bases not matched to a gene: 11. Germline CDR1 reads SGHRS; CDR2 reads YFSETQ. The CDR3 sequence is CASSLGTSGAPQLQETQYF. The CDR3 DNA is TGCGCCAGCAGCTTGGGGACTAGCGGGGCACCCCAACTTCAAGAGACCCAGTACTTC.

The genes are TRBV18 and TRBJ1-6; no firm D call. V lost 1 base to trimming and J lost 0 bases, with 10 bases between them. Germline-derived CDR1 and CDR2 are KGHSH and LQKENI. The CDR3 runs to 17 residues. CDR3 loop: CASSPRSESSYNSPLHF. CDR3 bases: TGTGCCAGCTCACCACGGTCGGAGAGCTCCTATAATTCACCCCTCCACTTT.

The chain links TRBV4-1 to TRBJ1-2, with TRBD1 matching 8 bases. There are 15 residues in the CDR3. Germline values: CDR1 MGHRA, CDR2 YSYEKL. The V segment lost 5 bases and the J segment 0 bases; nucleotides outside the gene matches: 5. The CDR3 region has the DNA TGCGCCAGCAGCGACGGACAGGGTACTAACTATGGCTACACCTTC. This codes for CASSDGQGTNYGYTF.

The chain carries TRBV6-5 and TRBJ1-2, with TRBD1 matching over 12 bases. The CDR3 extends over 15 amino acids. V dropped 5 bases and J dropped 7; count of bases not matched to a gene: 8. Per the germline V gene, CDR1 is MNHEY and CDR2 is SVGAGI. CDR3 sequence reads: CASSPGTGGLGGYTF. CDR3 DNA sequence: TGTGCCAGCAGTCCGGGGACAGGGGGCCTTGGTGGCTACACCTTC.

The V gene is TRBV29-1, the J gene TRBJ1-1; 11 bases agree with TRBD1. The germline gives CDR1 SQVTM, CDR2 ANQGSEA. Germline trimming cut 7 bases from V and 4 bases from J; bases unmatched to any gene: 8. The CDR3 totals 14 residues. The CDR3 region has the DNA TGCAGCGCCAATATAGGACAGGGGGCCACTGAAGCTTTCTTT. It encodes CSANIGQGATEAFF.

V is TRBV4-1 and J is TRBJ1-2, with D unresolved. Trimming cost V 1 base and J 3 bases, with 12 bases left between them. Germline V lookup: CDR1 MGHRA, CDR2 YSYEKL. This CDR3 contains 15 residues. DNA for the CDR3: TGCGCCAGCAGCCAAGGGACGGAGGGTTACTATGGCTACACCTTC. It codes for CASSQGTEGYYGYTF.

The rearrangement links TRBV7-2 to TRBJ1-2; a possible D gene is TRBD1 (5 bases). Germline loops: CDR1 SGHTA, CDR2 FQGNSA. This CDR3 contains 13 residues. V was pared by 5 bases and J by 6 bases, with 13 bases between. CDR3 protein: CASSQGLQDGYTF. The CDR3 region has the DNA TGTGCCAGCAGCCAGGGACTGCAGGATGGCTACACCTTC. The full variable domain, rest sourced from reference TRBV7-2 and TRBJ1-2, is GAGVSQSPSNKVTEKGKDVELRCDPISGHTALYWYRQSLGQGLEFLIYFQGNSAPDKSGLPSDRFSAERTGGSVSTLTIQRTQQEDSAVYLCASSQGLQDGYTFGSGTRLTVV.

The chain combines TRBV25-1 with TRBJ1-4, with D possibly matching TRBD1 (6 bases). V shed 0 bases and J shed 6 bases, with 17 bases lying between them. This CDR3 contains 17 residues. Germline CDR1 is MGHDK and CDR2 is SYGVNS. The CDR3 nucleotides are TGTGCCAGCAGTGAATACCGCAGCACCTCAGGGGATGAAAAACTGTTTTTT. Translated, it gives CASSEYRSTSGDEKLFF.

The chain is built from TRBV7-8 and TRBJ1-1; D is unresolved. The length of the CDR3 is 14 residues. The germline CDR1 and CDR2 sequences are SGHVS and FQNEAQ. Trimming cost V 1 base and J 3 bases, with 9 bases left between them. The CDR3 DNA is TGTGCCAGCAGCTTAGTAGGAGTTGACACTGAAGCTTTCTTT. Its protein product is CASSLVGVDTEAFF.